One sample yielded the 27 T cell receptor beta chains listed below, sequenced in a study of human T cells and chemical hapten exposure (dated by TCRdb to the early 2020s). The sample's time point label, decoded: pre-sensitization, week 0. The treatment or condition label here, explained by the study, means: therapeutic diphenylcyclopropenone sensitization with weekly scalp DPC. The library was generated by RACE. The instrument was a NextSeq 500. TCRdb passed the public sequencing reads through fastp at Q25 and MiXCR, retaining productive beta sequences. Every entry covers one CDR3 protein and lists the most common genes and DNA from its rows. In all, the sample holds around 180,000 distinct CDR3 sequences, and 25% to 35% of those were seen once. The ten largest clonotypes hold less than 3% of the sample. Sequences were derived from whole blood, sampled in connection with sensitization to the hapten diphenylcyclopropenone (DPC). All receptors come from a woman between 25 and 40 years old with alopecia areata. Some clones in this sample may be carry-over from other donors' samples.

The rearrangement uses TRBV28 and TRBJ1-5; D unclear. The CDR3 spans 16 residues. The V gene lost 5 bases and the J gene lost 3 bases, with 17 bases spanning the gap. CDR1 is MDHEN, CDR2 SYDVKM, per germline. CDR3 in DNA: TGTGCCAGCAGTCCACACGTGGGGAGAACCAATCAGCCCCAGCATTTT. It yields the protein CASSPHVGRTNQPQHF.

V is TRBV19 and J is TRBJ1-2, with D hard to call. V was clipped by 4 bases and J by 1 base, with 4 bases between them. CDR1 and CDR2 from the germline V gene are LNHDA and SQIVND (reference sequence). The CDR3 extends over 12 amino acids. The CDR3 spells CASSTNNYGYTF. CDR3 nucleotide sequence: TGTGCCAGTAGTACGAATAACTATGGCTACACCTTC.

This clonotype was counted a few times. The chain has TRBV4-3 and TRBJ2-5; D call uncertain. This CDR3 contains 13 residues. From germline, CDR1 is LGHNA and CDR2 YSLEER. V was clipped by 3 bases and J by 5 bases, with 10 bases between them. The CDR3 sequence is CASSHDHGETQYF. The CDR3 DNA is TGCGCCAGCAGCCACGACCACGGTGAGACCCAGTACTTC.

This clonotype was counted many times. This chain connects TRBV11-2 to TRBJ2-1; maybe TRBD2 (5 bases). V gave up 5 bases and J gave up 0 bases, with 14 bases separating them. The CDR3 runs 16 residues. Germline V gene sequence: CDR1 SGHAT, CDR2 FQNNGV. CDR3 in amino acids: CASSLYAGSSYNEQFF. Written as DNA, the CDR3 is TGTGCCAGCAGCCTATATGCGGGCAGCTCCTACAATGAGCAGTTCTTC.

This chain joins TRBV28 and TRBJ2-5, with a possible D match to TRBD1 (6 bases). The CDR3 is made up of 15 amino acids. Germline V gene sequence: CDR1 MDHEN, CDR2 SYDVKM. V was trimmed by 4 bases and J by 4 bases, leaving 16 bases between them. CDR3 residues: CASSSGVRRLETQYF. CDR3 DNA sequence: TGTGCCAGCAGTTCAGGGGTACGGCGGTTAGAGACCCAGTACTTC.

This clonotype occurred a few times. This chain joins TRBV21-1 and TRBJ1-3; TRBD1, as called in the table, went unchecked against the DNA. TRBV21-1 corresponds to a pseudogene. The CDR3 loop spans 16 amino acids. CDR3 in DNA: TGTGCCAGCAGCAATGGGGGCTCAGAGACTGGAAACACCATATATTTT. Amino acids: CASSNGGSETGNTIYF.

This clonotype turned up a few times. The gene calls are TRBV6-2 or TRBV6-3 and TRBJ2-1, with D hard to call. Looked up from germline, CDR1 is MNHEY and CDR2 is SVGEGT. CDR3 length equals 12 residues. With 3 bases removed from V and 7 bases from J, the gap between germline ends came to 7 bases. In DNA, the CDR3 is TGTGCCAGCAGTTATGTCCCTAATGAGCAGTTCTTC. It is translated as CASSYVPNEQFF.

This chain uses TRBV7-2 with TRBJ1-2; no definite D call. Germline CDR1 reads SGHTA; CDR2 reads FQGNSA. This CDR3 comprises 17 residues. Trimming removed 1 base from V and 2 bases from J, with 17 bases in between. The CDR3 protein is CASSLGVLGRSNYGYTF. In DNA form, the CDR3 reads TGTGCCAGCAGCTTAGGAGTCCTAGGCAGGAGCAACTATGGCTACACCTTC.

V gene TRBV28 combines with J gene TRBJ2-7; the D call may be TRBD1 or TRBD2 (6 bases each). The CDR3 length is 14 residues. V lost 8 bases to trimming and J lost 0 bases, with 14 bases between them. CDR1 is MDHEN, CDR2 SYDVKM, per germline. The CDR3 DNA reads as TGTGCCAGCGGAGGAGGGGGGAGCTCCTACGAGCAGTACTTC. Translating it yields CASGGGGSSYEQYF.

The CDR3 sequence is CSARTTGAHEQYF. For the CDR3, the DNA is TGCAGTGCTAGAACGACAGGGGCCCACGAGCAGTACTTC. The chain has TRBV20-1 and TRBJ2-7, with 8 bases fitting TRBD1. Germline V gives CDR1 DFQATT, CDR2 SNEGSKA (reference sequence). The CDR3 is 13 residues long. J lost 5 bases, V lost 2 bases, and 5 bases had no gene match.

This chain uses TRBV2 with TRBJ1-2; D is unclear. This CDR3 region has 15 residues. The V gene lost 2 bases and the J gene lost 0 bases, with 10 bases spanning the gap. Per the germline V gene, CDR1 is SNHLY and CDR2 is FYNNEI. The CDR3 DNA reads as TGTGCCAGCAGTGAAACCGGGCTAGCTAACTATGGCTACACCTTC. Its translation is CASSETGLANYGYTF.

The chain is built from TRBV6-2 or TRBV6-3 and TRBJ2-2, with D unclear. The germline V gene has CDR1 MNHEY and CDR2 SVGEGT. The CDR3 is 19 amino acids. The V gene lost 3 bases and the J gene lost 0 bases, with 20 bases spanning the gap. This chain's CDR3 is CASSYNPLWQAPNTGELFF. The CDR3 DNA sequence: TGTGCCAGCAGTTATAACCCCTTGTGGCAGGCTCCGAACACCGGGGAGCTGTTTTTT.

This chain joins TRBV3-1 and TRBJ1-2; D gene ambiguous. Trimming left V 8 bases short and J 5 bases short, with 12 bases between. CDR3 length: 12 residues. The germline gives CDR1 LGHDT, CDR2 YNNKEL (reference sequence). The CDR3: CASGRTNYGYTF. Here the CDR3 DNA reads TGTGCCAGCGGTAGGACCAATTATGGCTACACCTTC.

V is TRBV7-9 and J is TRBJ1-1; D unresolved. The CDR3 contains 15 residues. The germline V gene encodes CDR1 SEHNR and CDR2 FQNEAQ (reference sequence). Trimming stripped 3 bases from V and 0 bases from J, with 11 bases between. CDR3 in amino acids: CASSFSQSMNTEAFF. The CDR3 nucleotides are TGTGCCAGCAGCTTTTCTCAGAGCATGAACACTGAAGCTTTCTTT.

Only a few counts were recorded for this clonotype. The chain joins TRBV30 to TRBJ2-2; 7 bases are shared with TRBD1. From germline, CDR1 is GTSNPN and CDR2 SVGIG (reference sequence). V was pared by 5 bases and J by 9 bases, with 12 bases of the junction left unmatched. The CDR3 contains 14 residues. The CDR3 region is CAWHTGQLHRELFF. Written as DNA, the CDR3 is TGTGCCTGGCATACGGGACAGCTCCACAGGGAGCTGTTTTTT.

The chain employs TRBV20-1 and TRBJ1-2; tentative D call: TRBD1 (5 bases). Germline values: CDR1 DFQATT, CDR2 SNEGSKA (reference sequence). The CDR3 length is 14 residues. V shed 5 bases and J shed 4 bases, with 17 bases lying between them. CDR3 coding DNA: TGCAGTGCTCCTGGGGCGGGATCTTCCTATGGCTACACCTTC. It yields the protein CSAPGAGSSYGYTF.

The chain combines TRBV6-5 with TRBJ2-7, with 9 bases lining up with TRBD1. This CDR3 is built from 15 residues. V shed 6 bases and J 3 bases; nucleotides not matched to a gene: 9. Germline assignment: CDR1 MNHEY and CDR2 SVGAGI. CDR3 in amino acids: CASSWTGTGHYEQYF. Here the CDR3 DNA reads TGTGCCAGCAGCTGGACCGGGACAGGGCACTACGAGCAGTACTTC.

CDR3 in amino acids: CASSLNADTEAFF. CDR3 sequence (DNA): TGTGCCAGCAGCTTAAATGCGGACACTGAAGCTTTCTTT. This chain joins TRBV7-3 and TRBJ1-1; D not resolved. From germline, CDR1 is SGHTA and CDR2 FQGTGA. V lost 1 base, J lost 3 bases, and 6 bases lay in between. The CDR3 sequence is 13 residues long.

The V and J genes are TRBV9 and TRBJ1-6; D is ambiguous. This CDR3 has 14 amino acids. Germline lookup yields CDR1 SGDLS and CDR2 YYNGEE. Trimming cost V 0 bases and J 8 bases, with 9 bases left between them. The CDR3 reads CASSVAGGDSPLHF. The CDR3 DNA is TGTGCCAGCAGCGTAGCGGGAGGTGATTCACCCCTCCACTTT.

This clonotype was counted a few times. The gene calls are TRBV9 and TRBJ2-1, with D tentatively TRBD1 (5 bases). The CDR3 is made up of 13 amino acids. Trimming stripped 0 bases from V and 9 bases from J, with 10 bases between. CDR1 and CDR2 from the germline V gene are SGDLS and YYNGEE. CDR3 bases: TGTGCCAGCAGCGTAGTAGATAGGGGTGAGCAGTTCTTC. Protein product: CASSVVDRGEQFF.

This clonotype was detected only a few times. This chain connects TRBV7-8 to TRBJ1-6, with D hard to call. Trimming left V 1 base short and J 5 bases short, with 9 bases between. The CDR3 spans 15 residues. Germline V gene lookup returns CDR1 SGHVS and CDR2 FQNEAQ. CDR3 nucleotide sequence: TGTGCCAGCAGCTTAGGAGGGATGAATAATTCACCCCTCCACTTT. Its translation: CASSLGGMNNSPLHF. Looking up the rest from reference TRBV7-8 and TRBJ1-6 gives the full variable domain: GAGVSQSPRYKVAKRGQDVALRCDPISGHVSLFWYQQALGQGPEFLTYFQNEAQLDKSGLPSDRFFAERPEGSVSTLKIQRTQQEDSAVYLCASSLGGMNNSPLHFGNGTRLTVT.

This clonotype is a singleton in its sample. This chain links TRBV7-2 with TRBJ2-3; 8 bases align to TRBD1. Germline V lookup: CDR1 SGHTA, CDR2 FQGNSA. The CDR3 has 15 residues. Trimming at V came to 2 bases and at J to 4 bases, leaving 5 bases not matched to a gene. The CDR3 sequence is CASSLSLTGADTQYF. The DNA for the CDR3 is TGTGCCAGCAGCTTAAGTCTGACAGGGGCAGATACGCAGTATTTT.

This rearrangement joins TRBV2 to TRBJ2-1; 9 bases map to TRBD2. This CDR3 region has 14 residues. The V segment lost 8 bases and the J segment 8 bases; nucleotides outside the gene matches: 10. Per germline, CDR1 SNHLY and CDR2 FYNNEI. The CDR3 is CASRAGTSSDEQFF. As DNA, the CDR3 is TGTGCCAGCCGAGCCGGGACTAGCTCTGATGAGCAGTTCTTC. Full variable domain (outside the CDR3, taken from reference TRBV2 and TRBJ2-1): EPEVTQTPSHQVTQMGQEVILRCVPISNHLYFYWYRQILGQKVEFLVSFYNNEISEKSEIFDDQFSVERPDGSNFTLKIRSTKLEDSAMYFCASRAGTSSDEQFFGPGTRLTVL.

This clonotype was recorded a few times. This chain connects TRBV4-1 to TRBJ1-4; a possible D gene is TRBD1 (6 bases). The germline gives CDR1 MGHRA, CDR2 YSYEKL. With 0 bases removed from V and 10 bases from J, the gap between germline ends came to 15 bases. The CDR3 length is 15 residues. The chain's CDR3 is CASSQEGTKGGKLFF. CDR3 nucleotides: TGCGCCAGCAGCCAAGAGGGGACTAAAGGGGGAAAACTGTTTTTT.

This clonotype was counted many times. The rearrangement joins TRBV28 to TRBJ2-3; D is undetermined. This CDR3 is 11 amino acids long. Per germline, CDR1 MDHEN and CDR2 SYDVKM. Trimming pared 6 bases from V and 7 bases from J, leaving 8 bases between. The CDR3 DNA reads TGTGCCAGCAGAGGAAAACATACGCAGTATTTT. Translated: CASRGKHTQYF.

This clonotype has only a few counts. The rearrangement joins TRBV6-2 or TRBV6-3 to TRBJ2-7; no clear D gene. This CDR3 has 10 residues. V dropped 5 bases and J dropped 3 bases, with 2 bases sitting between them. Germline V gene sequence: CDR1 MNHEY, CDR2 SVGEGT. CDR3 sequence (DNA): TGTGCCAGCAGTGACTACGAGCAGTACTTC. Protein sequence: CASSDYEQYF.

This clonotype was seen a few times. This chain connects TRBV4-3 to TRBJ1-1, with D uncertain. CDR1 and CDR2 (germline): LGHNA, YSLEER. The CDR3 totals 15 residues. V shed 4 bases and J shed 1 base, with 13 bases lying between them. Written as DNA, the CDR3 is TGCGCCAGCAGCCCATGGATAACCGAGAACACTGAAGCTTTCTTT. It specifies CASSPWITENTEAFF.